Listed below are T cell receptor beta chains from one sample, sequenced in a study of cytomegalovirus exposure and HLA in healthy donors. Using immunoSEQ multiplex PCR, the repertoire was profiled, and TCRdb retains in-frame clones only, with some absent. This table has about 240,000 clones, 85% to 90% appearing once. Sequencing used PBMCs. The receptors were sampled from a man aged 18 to 29 in good health and CMV-seronegative. CDR3s include the opening cysteine and the closing phenylalanine or tryptophan. Each record gives: J gene, V gene, D gene, clone size, CDR3 DNA, CDR3 protein. The D gene is left open where the match is weak. Clone size, where shown, is once, few, many, or a class for clones that have expanded.

j_gene: TRBJ1-1
v_gene: TRBV19
d_gene: .
abundance: .
CDR3nt: TGTGCCAGTACCAACCGGAGCCGTGAAGCTTTCTTT
CDR3aa: CASTNRSREAFF

j_gene: TRBJ2-3
v_gene: TRBV6-6
d_gene: .
abundance: .
CDR3nt: TGTGCCAGCCTTAGAGATCGCGGCACAGATACGCAGTATTTT
CDR3aa: CASLRDRGTDTQYF

j_gene: TRBJ1-6
v_gene: TRBV2
d_gene: .
abundance: few
CDR3nt: TGTGCCAGCACACGGGGTAATTCACCCCTCCACTTT
CDR3aa: CASTRGNSPLHF

j_gene: TRBJ1-4
v_gene: TRBV18
d_gene: .
abundance: .
CDR3nt: TGTGCCAGCTCATCCGCGGGGACTAATGAAAAACTGTTTTTT
CDR3aa: CASSSAGTNEKLFF

j_gene: TRBJ2-7
v_gene: TRBV28
d_gene: TRBD1
abundance: .
CDR3nt: TGTGCCAGCAGTTTCCTGATAGTGGGACAGGGCAGGGACGAGCAGTACTTC
CDR3aa: CASSFLIVGQGRDEQYF

j_gene: TRBJ2-5
v_gene: TRBV6-6
d_gene: .
abundance: few
CDR3nt: TGTGCCAGCACCCTTTTTTCAGGGAAGACCCAGTACTTC
CDR3aa: CASTLFSGKTQYF

j_gene: TRBJ2-7
v_gene: TRBV7-8
d_gene: TRBD2
abundance: .
CDR3nt: TGTGCCAGCAGCAGAGGGAGCGGGGGGATGACCTACGAGCAGTACTTC
CDR3aa: CASSRGSGGMTYEQYF

j_gene: TRBJ2-7
v_gene: TRBV7-9
d_gene: .
abundance: .
CDR3nt: TGTGCCAGCAGCTTATTGGGACTCCCGGCCTACGAGCAGTACTTC
CDR3aa: CASSLLGLPAYEQYF

j_gene: TRBJ1-4
v_gene: TRBV4-3
d_gene: TRBD1
abundance: .
CDR3nt: TGCGCCAGCAGCCAAGGGGTCCCGGGACAGGGCTCTGAAAAACTGTTTTTT
CDR3aa: CASSQGVPGQGSEKLFF

j_gene: TRBJ1-1
v_gene: TRBV4-2
d_gene: TRBD1
abundance: .
CDR3nt: TGTGCCAGCAGCCAAGGACAGGGTCTAGGGACTGAAGCTTTCTTT
CDR3aa: CASSQGQGLGTEAFF

j_gene: TRBJ1-5
v_gene: TRBV19
d_gene: .
abundance: .
CDR3nt: TGTGCCAGTAGGTCAGTCAATCAGCCCCAGCATTTT
CDR3aa: CASRSVNQPQHF

j_gene: TRBJ1-1
v_gene: TRBV5-1
d_gene: .
abundance: .
CDR3nt: TGCGCCAGCAGCGGGGCGGCAGGGCTGAACACTGAAGCTTTCTTT
CDR3aa: CASSGAAGLNTEAFF

j_gene: TRBJ2-7
v_gene: TRBV28
d_gene: TRBD2
abundance: .
CDR3nt: TGTGCCAGTGCGGGGCCTAGCGGGTTGTACGAGCAGTACTTC
CDR3aa: CASAGPSGLYEQYF

j_gene: TRBJ2-2
v_gene: TRBV11-2
d_gene: TRBD2
abundance: .
CDR3nt: TGTGCCAGCCGAACTCTAGCGGGAAGGGCCGGGGAGCTGTTTTTT
CDR3aa: CASRTLAGRAGELFF

j_gene: TRBJ1-1
v_gene: TRBV4-1
d_gene: .
abundance: .
CDR3nt: TGCGCCAGCAGCCAAGAGTCAACAGATCACACTGAAGCTTTCTTT
CDR3aa: CASSQESTDHTEAFF

j_gene: TRBJ2-7
v_gene: TRBV7-9
d_gene: TRBD1
abundance: few
CDR3nt: TGTGCCAGCAGCTTAGGGGACAGGGGCTACGAGCAGTACTTC
CDR3aa: CASSLGDRGYEQYF

j_gene: TRBJ1-4
v_gene: TRBV10-1
d_gene: TRBD1
abundance: .
CDR3nt: TGCGCCAGCAGTCCCCCCCCGGGACAGGATGAAAAACTGTTTTTT
CDR3aa: CASSPPPGQDEKLFF

j_gene: TRBJ2-2
v_gene: TRBV6-1
d_gene: .
abundance: .
CDR3nt: TGTGCCAGCATCACTCCACAGGGACCCGGGGAGCTGTTTTTT
CDR3aa: CASITPQGPGELFF

j_gene: TRBJ1-3
v_gene: TRBV5-5
d_gene: .
abundance: .
CDR3nt: TGTGCCAGCAGCTTGGACTTGTCGACAGCTGGAAACACCATATATTTT
CDR3aa: CASSLDLSTAGNTIYF

j_gene: TRBJ1-5
v_gene: TRBV2
d_gene: .
abundance: .
CDR3nt: TGTGCCAGCAGTTTGCTTCCCGGGTTAATGAATCAGCCCCAGCATTTT
CDR3aa: CASSLLPGLMNQPQHF